This TCR beta chain came from a study of cytomegalovirus exposure and HLA in healthy donors. Study-level points and caveats: Later examination showed HLA-associated TCR beta chains had greater clonal expansion than equally common others. Several of the most significant clusters appeared linked to common viral pathogens, based on a later analysis.

A multiplex PCR was run with 60 Vbeta primers and 13 Jbeta primers. The assay was immunoSEQ multiplex PCR, and TCRdb's table has in-frame clones only and misses some. Here the sample spans 110,000 to 150,000 clones, around 79% being singletons. This clone has just a few counts. Its cognate antigen is unknown. The sample comprised PBMCs. The sequence was collected from a woman aged 30 to 39 in good health and CMV-seronegative.

The CDR3 nucleotides read TGCGCCAGCAGCCGGGGACTGGGGGACAGGGTCACCGGGGAGCTGTTTTTT. Translation gives CASSRGLGDRVTGELFF. The chain couples TRBV4-1 to TRBJ2-2, with TRBD1 identical over 9 bases. The CDR3 length is 17 residues. The V gene's germline CDR1 is MGHRA and CDR2 YSYEKL. V was clipped by 4 bases and J by 4 bases; unmatched bases: 10.